This record covers a single T cell receptor (beta chain). Sequencing used immunoSEQ multiplex PCR; TCRdb keeps in-frame clones, though not all of them. The repertoire consists of approximately 150,000 clones, with approximately 81% occurring once and the leading ten covering roughly 2.6%. This record comes from a study of blood T cell repertoires in COVID-19. On the study more broadly: T cells, B-cell-depleted T cells, or PBMCs provided the cDNA or gDNA that served as material.

The clonotype was recovered from a human donor with acute or convalescent COVID-19. The donor label of this sample is uncertain. Input material: peripheral blood.

The CDR3 nucleotides read TGTGCCAGCAGCCCCATGCCGGGATCAAGGTCCGGCTACACCTTC. Its protein is CASSPMPGSRSGYTF. The chain combines TRBV9 with TRBJ1-2, with D uncertain. Germline V gives CDR1 SGDLS, CDR2 YYNGEE. There are 15 residues in the CDR3. V was cut by 4 bases and J by 8 bases, with 21 bases left in between.